The entry that follows covers one T cell receptor beta chain sequence. These data belong to a study of cytomegalovirus exposure and HLA in healthy donors. The PCR had 60 Vbeta and 13 Jbeta primers. Clones were read by immunoSEQ multiplex PCR, and TCRdb kept only the in-frame ones, dropping some. Seen here are approximately 180,000 clones, approximately 80% observed once, and the top ten hold 4.9%. The length of the CDR3 is 16 residues. Per the germline V gene, CDR1 is MNHEY and CDR2 is SMNVEV (reference sequence). V gave up 6 bases and J gave up 1 base; unmatched junction bases: 9. This rearrangement joins TRBV27 to TRBJ2-1; TRBD2 matches 7 bases. Sequenced material: PBMCs. The receptor was derived from a woman in her late teens or twenties in good health and CMV-seropositive. This CDR3 is CASRSAGGGSYNEQFF. DNA for the CDR3: TGTGCCAGCAGGTCGGCTGGCGGGGGATCCTACAATGAGCAGTTCTTC.